The T cell receptor beta chain described here comes from a study of blood T cell repertoires in COVID-19. The data were produced by immunoSEQ multiplex PCR, yet TCRdb's version contains in-frame clones alone and is incomplete. Of about 210,000 clones in the sample, 75% to 85% were seen once. The V gene's germline CDR1 is KGHSH and CDR2 LQKENI. There are 14 residues in the CDR3. With V trimmed by 3 bases and J by 3 bases, 3 bases remained unmatched. Sequencing was done on a sample of peripheral blood. This clonotype was sampled from a woman in her seventies with COVID-19, enrolled during active disease. V is TRBV18 and J is TRBJ1-2; 8 bases line up with TRBD1. The DNA of the CDR3 is TGTGCCAGCTCACCCGGACAGGGCGACTATGGCTACACCTTC. Protein sequence: CASSPGQGDYGYTF.